This is a list of T cell receptor beta chains from one sample in a study of cytomegalovirus exposure and HLA in healthy donors. Clones were read by immunoSEQ multiplex PCR, and TCRdb kept only the in-frame ones, dropping some. Here the sample spans 72,000 or so clones, around 80% being singletons. Sequencing input: PBMCs. These receptors were collected from a woman aged 25 to 39 in good health and CMV-seropositive. Each CDR3 is given with its conserved first and last residue.

j_call: TRBJ2-5; v_call: TRBV5-6; cdr3_aa: CASSSSGIEETQYF
j_call: TRBJ2-7; v_call: TRBV5-6; cdr3_aa: CASSLGQIYEQYF
j_call: TRBJ2-3; v_call: TRBV9; cdr3_aa: CASSATGVTDTQYF
j_call: TRBJ2-7; v_call: TRBV6-5; cdr3_aa: CASRRNSYEQYF
j_call: TRBJ1-1; v_call: TRBV28; cdr3_aa: CASSYLGQENTEAFF
j_call: TRBJ1-6; v_call: TRBV6-6; cdr3_aa: CASFKSYNSPLHF
j_call: TRBJ2-7; v_call: TRBV7-9; cdr3_aa: CASSYTGIEQYF
j_call: TRBJ2-7; v_call: TRBV5-1; cdr3_aa: CASSLSSGSYEQYF
j_call: TRBJ1-3; v_call: TRBV9; cdr3_aa: CASTKGAAGGGSGNTIYF
j_call: TRBJ1-5; v_call: TRBV7-8; cdr3_aa: CASSMGPGGPQHF